The sequence of this T cell receptor (beta chain) was determined in a study of T cells expressing NK-cell markers (dated by TCRdb to about 2020). Background for the entire study: Three sorted T-cell subsets (CD3+CD56+NKG2C+, CD3+CD56+NKG2C- and CD3+CD56-NKG2C+) from about 8 donors had their TCR beta-chain repertoires profiled. Among the eight sequenced donors, only one was HCMV-seronegative, while the other seven were HCMV-seropositive. The study sequenced eight donors, all healthy volunteers chosen at random: three men and five women. Libraries were sequenced as 2 x 150 bp reads on Illumina HiSeq 2000/2500, MiSeq or NextSeq.

General conclusions and limits of the study: In six donors, the dominant CD3+CD56+NKG2C+ clonotypes were found to rank among the top 10 CD8+ clonotypes and to make up about 1.0-8% of CD8+ T cells. Whether the expanded NKG2C-expressing T cell clones were specific for HCMV antigens was left unclear. Those dominant clonotypes were again the most abundant among CD3+CD56-NKG2C+ cells in a handful of donors, at about 28.3-60.1%.

Worth noting for this clonotype: This receptor's antigen is unknown.

From the cysteine up to the phenylalanine, the CDR3 has a length of 15 residues. No DNA was logged. From the germline V gene, CDR1 is SGHRS and CDR2 is YFSETQ. The sample was run on an Illumina HiSeq 2000. TCR beta cDNA libraries were made by 5'RACE template switching that added a universal primer site and unique molecular identifiers. cDNA synthesis was primed from the TCR beta constant segment and was followed by two successive PCR amplification steps. Turning to the authors' computational methods: Reads were demultiplexed and grouped by UMI with MIGEC, and clonotypes were assembled and quantified with MiTCR. To exclude erroneous sequences, only TCR cDNA sequences supported by at least two reads were retained. The tcR package was used for downstream repertoire analysis, with clonotypes matched between fractions based on CDR3 nucleotide sequence plus V segment. Antigen specificity was annotated against VDJdb with VDJmatch, allowing one amino acid substitution in CDR3. Following reprocessing of the reads by TCRdb, the data hold one row per CDR3 protein sequence and no DNA is available. The authors' filters were not applied to this entry. This sample's table contains 550,000 to 600,000 distinct CDR3 sequences. Roughly 3.4% of the sample is held by the ten biggest clonotypes.

HCMV-specific IgG was detected in serum with a commercial ELISA kit to determine HCMV serostatus. Ficoll density gradient centrifugation was used to isolate peripheral blood mononuclear cells from blood. This TCR was sampled from a man aged 18 to 29 in good health. Donor details come from another sample of the same person, matched by shared clones. The chain is encoded by TRBV5-1 joined to TRBJ2-1; TCRdb indicates TRBD2, and absent DNA this call remains unverified. Sequenced input: blood T cells: a sorted CD56 or NKG2C T cell subset, CD4+ or CD8+ T cells, or bulk PBMC T cells (not recorded which). The CDR3 amino acid sequence is: CASGLSGRGRDEQFF.